These 23 T cell receptor beta chains were all obtained from the same sample, sequenced in a study of neoadjuvant anti-PD-1 for oral cavity cancer (dated by TCRdb to about 2021). Receptor libraries were prepared by the immunoSEQ multiplex PCR assay. TCRdb stores this immuneACCESS table with in-frame sequences only. Part of the clones is absent; in the studies checked, under half of the shortfall reflects unresolved V genes, and no reason is known for the rest. The sample contains approximately 23,000 clones, under 45% of them found a single time. Approximately 40% of the sample comes from the top ten. This specimen's time point label, interpreted: after neoadjuvant nivolumab, at surgical resection. The sequencing used tumor tissue, collected after nivolumab (anti-PD-1) treatment. These receptor sequences come from a person aged 35-80 years with oral cavity squamous cell carcinoma.

This clone was seen more than once but under ten times. Within the sample, other DNA sequences also encode this same CDR3. This chain connects TRBV7-6 to TRBJ1-3, with no clear D. The CDR3 has 14 residues. The V gene lost 1 base and the J gene lost 3 bases, with 7 bases spanning the gap. Germline CDR1 is SGHVS and CDR2 is FNYEAQ. The CDR3 region has the DNA TGTGCCAGCAGCTTAGGGGGTAGTGGAAACACCATATATTTT. Translating it yields CASSLGGSGNTIYF.

The genes are TRBV7-2 and TRBJ2-1, with a weak D call TRBD1 (6 bases). The ends were cut back, 3 bases at V and 5 bases at J, with 11 bases in the middle. From germline, CDR1 is SGHTA and CDR2 FQGNSA. The CDR3 covers 14 residues. CDR3 loop: CASSLHRANNEQFF. The CDR3, as DNA: TGTGCCAGCAGCTTGCACAGGGCGAACAATGAGCAGTTCTTC.

The table lists this clone with a few counts. DNA for the CDR3: TGTGCCAGCAGCCCAGATTGGACGGGTGGCTACACCTTC. This sequence encodes CASSPDWTGGYTF. This chain connects TRBV9 to TRBJ1-2; no definite D call. The CDR3 runs to 13 residues. The germline CDR1 and CDR2 sequences are SGDLS and YYNGEE. V dropped 4 bases and J dropped 7 bases, with 14 bases sitting between them.

This clone appeared a few times. The V and J genes are TRBV6-5 and TRBJ2-2; possible D gene TRBD2, 6 bases. Trimming left V 8 bases short and J 0 bases short, with 13 bases between. The CDR3 extends over 15 amino acids. The V gene's germline CDR1 is MNHEY and CDR2 SVGAGI. The CDR3 DNA sequence: TGTGCCAGCGGGGAGGCGGGGACGAACACCGGGGAGCTGTTTTTT. Amino acids: CASGEAGTNTGELFF.

This clone occurred many times. The chain has TRBV7-2 and TRBJ2-7, with TRBD2 identical over 10 bases. J was trimmed by 2 bases and V by 5 bases; bases with no gene match: 3. The CDR3 is 14 residues long. Germline V gene sequence: CDR1 SGHTA, CDR2 FQGNSA. CDR3 nucleotides: TGTGCCAGCAGCCCCAGCGGGGGGGCCTACGAGCAGTACTTC. Amino acids: CASSPSGGAYEQYF.

This clone was seen only once. The CDR3 region is CASSGGRQETQYF. In DNA, the CDR3 is TGTGCCAGCAGTGGTGGACGGCAAGAGACCCAGTACTTC. The chain recombines TRBV6-5 with TRBJ2-5; D not resolved. This CDR3 spans 13 amino acids. The V and J ends lost 5 bases and 2 bases respectively, with 9 bases between them. The V gene's germline CDR1 is MNHEY and CDR2 SVGAGI.

In its sample, this clone was seen a few times. V and J are TRBV11-2 and TRBJ1-5; no definite D call. This CDR3 has 13 residues. The germline V gene has CDR1 SGHAT and CDR2 FQNNGV. The V end was cut by 3 bases, the J end by 2 bases, with 5 bases between. The CDR3 reads CASSLAGNQPQHF. The DNA for the CDR3 is TGTGCCAGCAGCTTGGCGGGCAATCAGCCCCAGCATTTT.

The chain employs TRBV11-1 and TRBJ1-1; D ambiguous. The germline V gene encodes CDR1 SGHAT and CDR2 FQDESV (reference sequence). The CDR3 runs to 14 residues. Trimming left V 4 bases short and J 4 bases short, with 13 bases between. In DNA form, the CDR3 reads TGTGCCAGCAGCTCCGCTAGGGCCTTCACTGAAGCTTTCTTT. Translating it yields CASSSARAFTEAFF.

The chain carries TRBV4-1 and TRBJ1-2, with 12 bases fitting TRBD1. This CDR3 is built from 14 residues. Germline V lookup: CDR1 MGHRA, CDR2 YSYEKL. V shed 6 bases and J 6 bases; nucleotides not matched to a gene: 5. The DNA of the CDR3 is TGCGCCAGCAGTCCGGGACAGGGGGCGGATGGCTACACCTTC. This codes for CASSPGQGADGYTF.

The chain employs TRBV11-2 and TRBJ2-3; 10 bases line up with TRBD2. There are 19 residues in the CDR3. V shed 2 bases, J shed 1 base, and the junction held 12 bases outside the gene matches. CDR1 and CDR2 from the germline V gene are SGHAT and FQNNGV. The CDR3 loop is CASSLRRTGLAGGTDTQYF. CDR3 bases: TGTGCCAGCAGCTTAAGGAGGACGGGGCTAGCGGGGGGCACAGATACGCAGTATTTT. Full variable domain (rest looked up from reference TRBV11-2 and TRBJ2-3): EAGVAQSPRYKIIEKRQSVAFWCNPISGHATLYWYQQILGQGPKLLIQFQNNGVVDDSQLPKDRFSAERLKGVDSTLKIQPAKLEDSAVYLCASSLRRTGLAGGTDTQYFGPGTRLTVL.

The V call is TRBV5-5, the J call TRBJ1-1; D unresolved. CDR1 and CDR2 (germline): SGHKS, YYEKEE (reference sequence). This CDR3 region has 13 residues. Trimming pared 3 bases from V and 11 bases from J, leaving 17 bases between. This CDR3 is CASSSDPSRRAFF. The DNA of the CDR3 is TGTGCCAGCAGCTCTGATCCCAGTCGGAGGGCTTTCTTT.

This sequence joins TRBV10-2 and TRBJ2-7; D is undetermined. CDR3 size: 13 residues. Trimming left V 4 bases short and J 9 bases short, with 16 bases between. From germline, CDR1 is WSHSY and CDR2 SAAADI. In nucleotides, the CDR3 is TGCGCCAGCAGTGCAAACGGAGCTAAGTGGCAGTACTTC. It translates to CASSANGAKWQYF.

This clone occurred a few times. The chain carries TRBV25-1 and TRBJ1-1; 9 nucleotides align to TRBD1. CDR3 length equals 14 residues. V dropped 8 bases and J dropped 3; count of bases not matched to a gene: 7. Germline V gives CDR1 MGHDK, CDR2 SYGVNS. As DNA, the CDR3 is TGTGCCAGCGCTAGGGACAGGGTGGACACTGAAGCTTTCTTT. This translates into CASARDRVDTEAFF.

This clone was counted between two and nine times. J is TRBJ2-1 and V is TRBV7-9, with TRBD2 identical over 12 bases. Germline CDR1 SEHNR, CDR2 FQNEAQ (reference sequence). Trimming cost V 3 bases and J 8 bases; bases outside gene matches: 14. This CDR3 is built from 18 residues. CDR3 DNA: TGTGCCAGCAGCTTCTACCCCGCCCTAGCGGGGGGGGATCATGAGCAGTTCTTC. Translated: CASSFYPALAGGDHEQFF.

The genes are TRBV7-2 and TRBJ1-3; D is unclear. Trimming shortened V by 5 bases and J by 0 bases, and 8 bases separated the two germline ends. CDR1 is SGHTA, CDR2 FQGNSA, per germline. The CDR3 loop spans 14 amino acids. The CDR3 loop reads CASSTLRSGNTIYF. CDR3 DNA: TGTGCCAGCAGCACGCTTCGCTCTGGAAACACCATATATTTT.

In its sample, this clone was seen a few times. The chain links TRBV2 to TRBJ2-1; no firm D call. CDR3 length: 13 residues. V lost 5 bases and J 3 bases, leaving 8 bases between the germline ends. Germline V gives CDR1 SNHLY, CDR2 FYNNEI. This CDR3 is CASSRLSYNEQFF. For the CDR3, the DNA is TGTGCCAGCAGTCGACTTAGCTACAATGAGCAGTTCTTC.

DNA of the CDR3: TGTGCCAGCAGCGTTGTCGGTACCAGTGGAAACACCATATATTTT. It encodes CASSVVGTSGNTIYF. V and J are TRBV9 and TRBJ1-3; D remains unclear. With 2 bases removed from V and 3 bases from J, the gap between germline ends came to 12 bases. From germline, CDR1 is SGDLS and CDR2 YYNGEE. The CDR3 is 15 amino acids.

This rearrangement joins TRBV9 to TRBJ2-3; a possible D gene is TRBD2 (5 bases). CDR1 is SGDLS and CDR2 is YYNGEE in the germline V gene. The CDR3 consists of 14 residues. V was trimmed by 1 base and J by 4 bases, leaving 10 bases between them. The DNA for the CDR3 is TGTGCCAGCAGCGTACGGGGAGATCCAGATACGCAGTATTTT. As protein: CASSVRGDPDTQYF.

This clone was seen only a few times. The chain carries TRBV7-2 and TRBJ1-2; no firm D call. The CDR3 spans 13 residues. Trimming cost V 4 bases and J 0 bases, with 6 bases left between them. Germline values: CDR1 SGHTA, CDR2 FQGNSA. CDR3 nucleotides: TGTGCCAGCAGCTCCAGAGCTAACTATGGCTACACCTTC. This sequence encodes CASSSRANYGYTF.

The chain joins TRBV28 to TRBJ2-5; no firm D call. Germline values: CDR1 MDHEN, CDR2 SYDVKM. There are 15 residues in the CDR3. V gave up 6 bases and J gave up 0 bases, with 14 bases separating them. CDR3 nucleotides: TGTGCCAGCAGCCAGTGGGCAGGATACCAAGAGACCCAGTACTTC. Translation: CASSQWAGYQETQYF.

This clone has more than one count but fewer than ten. CDR3 protein: CAWMRDENTGELFF. In DNA form, the CDR3 reads TGTGCCTGGATGAGGGACGAGAACACCGGGGAGCTGTTTTTT. The gene calls are TRBV30 and TRBJ2-2, with D possibly being TRBD1 or TRBD2 (5 bases each). V was trimmed by 4 bases and J by 1 base, leaving 10 bases between them. The CDR3 runs to 14 residues. The V gene's germline CDR1 is GTSNPN and CDR2 SVGIG (reference sequence).

The rearrangement links TRBV19 to TRBJ2-1, with 8 bases matching TRBD2. With 9 bases clipped from V and 5 bases from J, the junction kept 6 bases outside the gene matches. CDR3 length: 13 residues. Germline V lookup: CDR1 LNHDA, CDR2 SQIVND (reference sequence). The CDR3 DNA sequence: TGTGCCAGCAAGCGGGGGCCGGACAATGAGCAGTTCTTC. Residues: CASKRGPDNEQFF.

This clone is classed as large. The rearrangement links TRBV29-1 to TRBJ1-2; TRBD1 is a possible D gene (5 bases). The CDR3 is 13 amino acids. Germline values: CDR1 SQVTM, CDR2 ANQGSEA. The V and J ends lost 4 bases and 0 bases respectively, with 9 bases between them. This chain's CDR3 is CSVAPTANYGYTF. CDR3 DNA sequence: TGCAGCGTTGCCCCGACAGCTAACTATGGCTACACCTTC.